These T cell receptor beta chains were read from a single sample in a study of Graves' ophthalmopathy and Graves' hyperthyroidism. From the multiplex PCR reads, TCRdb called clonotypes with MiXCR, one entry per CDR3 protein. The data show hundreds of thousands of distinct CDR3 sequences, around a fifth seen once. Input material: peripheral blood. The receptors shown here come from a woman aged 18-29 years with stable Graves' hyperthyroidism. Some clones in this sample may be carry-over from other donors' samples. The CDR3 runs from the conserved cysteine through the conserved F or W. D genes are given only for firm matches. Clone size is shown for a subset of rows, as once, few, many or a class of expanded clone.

CDR3 DNA: TGTGCCAGCAGCGAGACAAGGGTCCAGCCCCAGCATTTT
CDR3 protein: CASSETRVQPQHF
clone size: -
J gene: TRBJ1-5
D gene: -
V gene: TRBV12-3/TRBV12-4

CDR3 DNA: TGTGCCAGCAGCAATCCAGGAGTCCGGGACGGGAACACTGAAGCTTTCTTT
CDR3 protein: CASSNPGVRDGNTEAFF
clone size: many
J gene: TRBJ1-1
D gene: -
V gene: TRBV6-2/TRBV6-3

CDR3 DNA: TGCAGTGCGGCCGTGCTGGGACAAGGGACCCAGTACTTC
CDR3 protein: CSAAVLGQGTQYF
clone size: many
J gene: TRBJ2-5
D gene: -
V gene: TRBV20-1

CDR3 DNA: TGTGCCAGCAGTGTGTCAGTGACGGACACTGAAGCTTTCTTT
CDR3 protein: CASSVSVTDTEAFF
clone size: -
J gene: TRBJ1-1
D gene: -
V gene: TRBV2

CDR3 DNA: TGCAGTGCTGTAGGTATGGGCAGGGGGTCGGACACTGAAGCTTTCTTT
CDR3 protein: CSAVGMGRGSDTEAFF
clone size: -
J gene: TRBJ1-1
D gene: TRBD1
V gene: TRBV20-1

CDR3 DNA: TGTGCCTGGACGGAAGGGTCCCCAGGGGAGCAGTACTTC
CDR3 protein: CAWTEGSPGEQYF
clone size: many
J gene: TRBJ2-7
D gene: -
V gene: TRBV30

CDR3 DNA: TGTGCCTCCTCCCAGCGATACGGGGAGCTGTTTTTT
CDR3 protein: CASSQRYGELFF
clone size: many
J gene: TRBJ2-2
D gene: -
V gene: TRBV24-1

CDR3 DNA: TGTGCCAGCAGCCAGAACCCCACTAGACTCCAAGAGACCCAGTACTTC
CDR3 protein: CASSQNPTRLQETQYF
clone size: -
J gene: TRBJ2-5
D gene: -
V gene: TRBV2

CDR3 DNA: TGCAGTGCTAGTTCCGGGACAGGGGGTGGCGAGCAGTACTTC
CDR3 protein: CSASSGTGGGEQYF
clone size: many
J gene: TRBJ2-7
D gene: TRBD1
V gene: TRBV20-1

CDR3 DNA: TGCGCCAGCAGCCCTCCGCGGGGGGGAACTGAAGCTTTCTTT
CDR3 protein: CASSPPRGGTEAFF
clone size: many
J gene: TRBJ1-1
D gene: -
V gene: TRBV5-1

CDR3 DNA: TGTGCCAGCAGCTTAGTCAGAAAGGATTCACCCCTCCACTTT
CDR3 protein: CASSLVRKDSPLHF
clone size: many
J gene: TRBJ1-6
D gene: -
V gene: TRBV11-2

CDR3 DNA: TGTGCCAGCGCACCGGGACAGCTCGCCATATATTTT
CDR3 protein: CASAPGQLAIYF
clone size: -
J gene: TRBJ1-3
D gene: TRBD1
V gene: TRBV12-3/TRBV12-4

CDR3 DNA: TGTGCCAGCAGTTTATGGGGGGAAACGGACACTGAAGCTTTCTTT
CDR3 protein: CASSLWGETDTEAFF
clone size: -
J gene: TRBJ1-1
D gene: -
V gene: TRBV28

CDR3 DNA: TGTGCCAGTAGCTCCGGACAGGGGATCGTATTTGAGACCCAGTACTTC
CDR3 protein: CASSSGQGIVFETQYF
clone size: many
J gene: TRBJ2-5
D gene: TRBD1
V gene: TRBV19

CDR3 DNA: TGTGCCAGCAGTTACCCGGGGACAGGGCGTCCCTACGAGCAGTACTTC
CDR3 protein: CASSYPGTGRPYEQYF
clone size: -
J gene: TRBJ2-7
D gene: TRBD1
V gene: TRBV6-2/TRBV6-3